This passage covers 23 T cell receptor beta chains from one sample sequenced in a study of blood T cell repertoires in COVID-19. Using immunoSEQ multiplex PCR, the repertoire was profiled, and TCRdb retains in-frame clones only, with some absent. This sample has about 140,000 clones, with more than 70% found just once. Sequences were obtained from PBMCs or T cells enriched from blood (not recorded which). All receptors come from a man between 35 and 55 years old with acute COVID-19.

The CDR3 DNA reads TGTGCCAGCCGGCCGGGACTTTCTGGCTACGAGCAGTACTTC. Translating it yields CASRPGLSGYEQYF. This chain links TRBV6-5 with TRBJ2-7; the D gene is possibly TRBD2 (6 bases). V lost 8 bases, J lost 3 bases, and 17 bases lay in between. From germline, CDR1 is MNHEY and CDR2 SVGAGI. CDR3 length equals 14 residues.

The chain employs TRBV13 and TRBJ2-5, with a tentative D call TRBD1 (6 bases). The V gene's germline CDR1 is PRHDT and CDR2 FYEKMQ (reference sequence). The CDR3 is 14 residues long. The V gene lost 1 base and the J gene lost 5 bases, with 11 bases spanning the gap. The CDR3 loop is CASSLVGAGETQYF. The CDR3 region has the DNA TGTGCCAGCAGCTTAGTGGGGGCTGGGGAGACCCAGTACTTC. The full variable domain, with the rest looked up from reference TRBV13 and TRBJ2-5, is AAGVIQSPRHLIKEKRETATLKCYPIPRHDTVYWYQQGPGQDPQFLISFYEKMQSDKGSIPDRFSAQQFSDYHSELNMSSLELGDSALYFCASSLVGAGETQYFGPGTRLLVL.

V is TRBV28 and J is TRBJ1-2, with TRBD1 identical over 8 bases. The CDR3 sequence is 13 residues long. With 6 bases clipped from V and 6 bases from J, the junction kept 6 bases outside the gene matches. CDR1 and CDR2 from the germline V gene are MDHEN and SYDVKM. The CDR3 DNA sequence: TGTGCCAGCAGCATAATACAGGGGGATGGCTACACCTTC. Translating gives CASSIIQGDGYTF.

The V and J genes are TRBV9 and TRBJ2-5, with TRBD1 matching over 10 bases. CDR3 length: 16 amino acids. The trim removed 1 base at V and 4 bases at J, leaving 7 bases unmatched. CDR1 is SGDLS, CDR2 YYNGEE, per germline. The CDR3 protein is CASSVLGDRGLETQYF. CDR3 nucleotide sequence: TGTGCCAGCAGCGTATTAGGGGACAGGGGCTTAGAGACCCAGTACTTC.

V and J are TRBV10-1 and TRBJ2-7, with a weak D call TRBD2 (6 bases). Germline CDR1 is WNHNN and CDR2 is SYGVQD (reference sequence). The CDR3 is 15 residues long. Trimming removed 0 bases at V and 4 bases at J, with 13 bases between. CDR3 sequence: CASSESGGRRYEQYF. As DNA, the CDR3 is TGCGCCAGCAGTGAGTCCGGGGGACGTCGATACGAGCAGTACTTC.

The rearrangement uses TRBV10-2 and TRBJ2-2; maybe TRBD1 (7 bases). Germline loops: CDR1 WSHSY, CDR2 SAAADI. This CDR3 has 15 residues. V was shortened by 8 bases and J by 1 base, with 14 bases between the two germline ends. The CDR3 coding sequence is TGCGCCAGCGGGGGGACAGCCTTGAACACCGGGGAGCTGTTTTTT. Translating gives CASGGTALNTGELFF.

The chain carries TRBV19 and TRBJ1-6; TRBD1 matches 11 bases. V gave up 5 bases and J gave up 9 bases; unmatched junction bases: 6. The CDR3 has 15 residues. Germline V CDR1 and CDR2: LNHDA, SQIVND (reference sequence). The CDR3 protein is CASSGGTGGFSPLHF. The CDR3 nucleotides are TGTGCCAGTAGTGGTGGGACAGGGGGGTTTTCACCCCTCCACTTT.

This sequence joins TRBV6-2 or TRBV6-3 and TRBJ2-4, with 9 bases aligning to TRBD1. Germline CDR1 is MNHEY and CDR2 is SVGEGT. Germline trimming cut 2 bases from V and 7 bases from J; bases unmatched to any gene: 9. The CDR3 runs to 16 residues. CDR3 sequence: CASSYGGTGFGNIQYF. CDR3 bases: TGTGCCAGCAGTTACGGAGGGACAGGGTTTGGGAACATTCAGTACTTC.

The V call is TRBV7-8, the J call TRBJ2-1, with 10 bases lining up with TRBD2. The CDR3 consists of 17 residues. Germline assignment: CDR1 SGHVS and CDR2 FQNEAQ. The J segment lost 7 bases and the V segment lost 5 bases, leaving 14 bases of the junction unmatched. In DNA form, the CDR3 reads TGTGCCAGCAGCGCTGAACTAGCGGGGACGATGAGGAATGAGCAGTTCTTC. Amino acid sequence: CASSAELAGTMRNEQFF.

The rearrangement uses TRBV30 and TRBJ2-5; tentatively, D is TRBD2 (5 bases). Germline V gene data show CDR1 as GTSNPN and CDR2 as SVGIG (reference sequence). The CDR3 covers 13 residues. The germline V and J ends were trimmed by 2 bases and 5 bases, with 12 bases remaining between them. The CDR3 loop is CAWSPIRGETQYF. CDR3 DNA sequence: TGTGCCTGGAGTCCGATTAGAGGGGAGACCCAGTACTTC.

V and J are TRBV30 and TRBJ1-6; D remains ambiguous. Trimming cost V 3 bases and J 7 bases, with 10 bases left between them. The CDR3 spans 13 residues. Germline V CDR1 and CDR2: GTSNPN, SVGIG (reference sequence). Written as DNA, the CDR3 is TGTGCCTGGAGAGAACGGTCGAATTCACCCCTCCACTTT. This translates into CAWRERSNSPLHF.

The chain couples TRBV9 to TRBJ2-3; 11 nucleotides match TRBD2. The germline V gene has CDR1 SGDLS and CDR2 YYNGEE. The V gene end was trimmed by 1 base and the J gene end by 5 bases; junction bases not matched to a gene: 3. CDR3 length: 15 amino acids. CDR3 in DNA: TGTGCCAGCAGCGTACTCACTAGCGGGGGAGATACGCAGTATTTT. Its translation: CASSVLTSGGDTQYF.

This clone occurred once. The chain recombines TRBV2 with TRBJ2-3; 12 nucleotides align to TRBD2. The germline V gene has CDR1 SNHLY and CDR2 FYNNEI. CDR3 length: 15 residues. Trimming cost V 0 bases and J 5 bases; bases outside gene matches: 0. The CDR3 bases are TGTGCCAGCAGTGAAGCGGGACTAGCGGGAGATACGCAGTATTTT. Translating gives CASSEAGLAGDTQYF.

This clone was seen ten or more times. This chain links TRBV29-1 with TRBJ2-1; 15 positions match TRBD2. Germline CDR1 and CDR2: SQVTM and ANQGSEA. The CDR3 totals 14 residues. Germline trimming cut 7 bases from V and 9 bases from J; bases unmatched to any gene: 7. In DNA, the CDR3 is TGCAGCGGCGGACTAGCGGGAGGGGATGGTGAGCAGTTCTTC. This translates into CSGGLAGGDGEQFF.

The rearrangement joins TRBV27 to TRBJ1-6; D not resolved. Germline loops: CDR1 MNHEY, CDR2 SMNVEV (reference sequence). Trimming cost V 4 bases and J 7 bases, with 11 bases left between them. The CDR3 is 14 amino acids. Here the CDR3 DNA reads TGTGCCAGCAGTTCAAGGAGTTTCAATTCACCCCTCCACTTT. This sequence encodes CASSSRSFNSPLHF.

The chain is built from TRBV7-6 and TRBJ2-3; D ambiguous. Per germline, CDR1 SGHVS and CDR2 FNYEAQ. This CDR3 has 15 amino acids. Trimming removed 7 bases at V and 6 bases at J, with 20 bases between. CDR3: CASTNMGLVTDTQYF. The CDR3, as DNA: TGTGCCAGCACCAACATGGGTCTAGTCACCGATACGCAGTATTTT. The full variable domain, rest sourced from reference TRBV7-6 and TRBJ2-3, is GAGVSQSPRYKVTKRGQDVALRCDPISGHVSLYWYRQALGQGPEFLTYFNYEAQQDKSGLPNDRFSAERPEGSISTLTIQRTEQRDSAMYRCASTNMGLVTDTQYFGPGTRLTVL.

The V gene is TRBV6-5, the J gene TRBJ1-2, with TRBD1 matching over 7 bases. Germline CDR1 is MNHEY and CDR2 is SVGAGI. CDR3 length: 14 amino acids. V lost 6 bases, J lost 4 bases, and 8 bases stayed unmatched. The DNA for the CDR3 is TGTGCCAGCAGCACAGGGGCAGGGGCCTATGGCTACACCTTC. This codes for CASSTGAGAYGYTF.

The chain's CDR3 is CSVLKGRPPTLFF. As DNA, the CDR3 is TGCAGCGTTTTGAAGGGGAGGCCCCCAACACTGTTTTTT. The V and J genes are TRBV29-1 and TRBJ1-4; D might be TRBD1 (5 bases). Trimming left V 5 bases short and J 13 bases short, with 20 bases between. The CDR3 has 13 amino acids. CDR1 is SQVTM, CDR2 ANQGSEA, per germline.

The rearrangement links TRBV5-1 to TRBJ2-5; 10 positions agree with TRBD1. V was pared by 4 bases and J by 2 bases, with 5 bases of the junction left unmatched. The CDR3 runs 15 residues. Looked up from germline, CDR1 is SGHRS and CDR2 is YFSETQ. CDR3 in DNA: TGCGCCAGCAGCCCCCCGGACAGGGGGCAAGAGACCCAGTACTTC. It encodes CASSPPDRGQETQYF.

The rearrangement uses TRBV4-1 and TRBJ2-7; the D gene is possibly TRBD2 (5 bases). Trimming took 2 bases from V and 3 from J, leaving 14 bases between them. The germline V gene has CDR1 MGHRA and CDR2 YSYEKL. The CDR3 sequence is 15 residues long. CDR3 region: CASSQIPREGYEQYF. In DNA, the CDR3 is TGCGCCAGCAGCCAAATTCCACGAGAGGGCTACGAGCAGTACTTC.

The V and J genes are TRBV25-1 and TRBJ2-1; the match to TRBD2 covers 7 bases. With V trimmed by 7 bases and J by 3 bases, 12 bases remained unmatched. This CDR3 is built from 16 residues. The germline V gene has CDR1 MGHDK and CDR2 SYGVNS. The CDR3 here is CASTTVAGDNYNEQFF. In DNA, the CDR3 is TGTGCCAGCACCACGGTGGCGGGAGACAACTACAATGAGCAGTTCTTC.

This chain connects TRBV7-9 to TRBJ2-5, with D maybe TRBD2 (5 bases). CDR1 SEHNR and CDR2 FQNEAQ come from the germline V gene (reference sequence). This CDR3 is built from 12 residues. Trimming pared 4 bases from V and 5 bases from J, leaving 8 bases between. CDR3 sequence (DNA): TGTGCCAGCAGCTCCGGCGGGGAGACCCAGTACTTC. This translates into CASSSGGETQYF.

The chain has TRBV3-1 (or the pseudogene TRBV3-2) and TRBJ1-6; D remains ambiguous. This CDR3 comprises 14 residues. The V gene's germline CDR1 is LGHDT and CDR2 YNNKEL (reference sequence). The V end lost 3 bases, the J end lost 5 bases, and 8 bases lay between the germline ends. The CDR3 loop reads CASSHSTDNSPLHF. For the CDR3, the DNA is TGTGCCAGCAGCCATAGTACAGATAATTCACCCCTCCACTTT.